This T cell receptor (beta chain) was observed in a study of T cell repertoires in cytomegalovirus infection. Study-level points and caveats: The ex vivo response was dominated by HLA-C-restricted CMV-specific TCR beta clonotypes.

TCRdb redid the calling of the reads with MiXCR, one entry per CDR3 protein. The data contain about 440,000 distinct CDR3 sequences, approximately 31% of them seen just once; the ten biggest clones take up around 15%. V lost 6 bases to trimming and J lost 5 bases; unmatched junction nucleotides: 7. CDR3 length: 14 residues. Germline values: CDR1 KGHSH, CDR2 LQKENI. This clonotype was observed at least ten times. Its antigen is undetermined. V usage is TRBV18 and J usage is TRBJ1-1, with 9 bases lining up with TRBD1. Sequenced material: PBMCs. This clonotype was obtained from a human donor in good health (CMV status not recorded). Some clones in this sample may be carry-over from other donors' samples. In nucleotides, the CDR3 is TGTGCCAGCTCGCGACAGGGGGAGTCGACTGAAGCTTTCTTT. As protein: CASSRQGESTEAFF.